Below, 14 T cell receptor beta chains from the same sample are listed, as sequenced in a study of graft-versus-host responses after intestinal transplantation. Profiling relied on immunoSEQ multiplex PCR, and the TCRdb table lists in-frame clones only, not all of them. The sample gives about 15,000 clones, roughly 79% of which show up once; roughly 8% is in the top ten. Graft specimens yielded both intraepithelial and lamina propria lymphocytes. Sequenced material: ileum tissue, taken roughly 460 days after intestinal transplant. These receptors all come from a human patient who received an intestinal transplant, so some T cells may come from the graft donor.

This clone was found a few times. The genes are TRBV27 and TRBJ1-2, with D unclear. Germline V gene lookup returns CDR1 MNHEY and CDR2 SMNVEV (reference sequence). V gave up 5 bases and J gave up 6 bases, with 22 bases separating them. The CDR3 totals 16 residues. CDR3 coding DNA: TGTGCCAGCAGTCTGGACCGCCAGGCTCTAGGGAATGGCTACACCTTC. Translating gives CASSLDRQALGNGYTF.

V and J are TRBV2 and TRBJ2-3; TRBD2 matches 11 bases. The ends lost 4 bases at V and 5 bases at J; junction bases unmatched: 8. Per the germline V gene, CDR1 is SNHLY and CDR2 is FYNNEI. There are 16 residues in the CDR3. CDR3: CASSGIAGGAGDTQYF. Written as DNA, the CDR3 is TGTGCCAGCAGTGGTATAGCGGGGGGGGCAGGAGATACGCAGTATTTT.

The chain combines TRBV2 with TRBJ1-3; D unclear. The germline V gene encodes CDR1 SNHLY and CDR2 FYNNEI. The CDR3 has 15 amino acids. The V end lost 1 base, the J end lost 0 bases, and 7 bases lay between the germline ends. CDR3 in amino acids: CASSEGEISGNTIYF. As DNA, the CDR3 is TGTGCCAGCAGTGAAGGGGAAATCTCTGGAAACACCATATATTTT.

The chain has TRBV7-9 and TRBJ2-7; 9 nucleotides line up with TRBD1. Germline V gene lookup returns CDR1 SEHNR and CDR2 FQNEAQ (reference sequence). The CDR3 has 14 residues. J was trimmed by 6 bases and V by 6 bases; bases with no gene match: 9. DNA for the CDR3: TGTGCCAGCAGACCTACTACAGGGGGCGGCGAGCAGTACTTC. Amino acids: CASRPTTGGGEQYF.

The genes are TRBV6-5 and TRBJ1-1, with a tentative D call TRBD1 (5 bases). Germline CDR1 is MNHEY and CDR2 is SVGAGI. The CDR3 length is 12 residues. Trimming stripped 6 bases from V and 5 bases from J, with 10 bases between. CDR3 sequence: CASSPGGTEAFF. CDR3 in DNA: TGTGCCAGCAGCCCGGGGGGGACTGAAGCTTTCTTT.

The chain joins TRBV7-2 to TRBJ2-7; D unresolved. The CDR3 length is 11 residues. Trimming pared 7 bases from V and 6 bases from J, leaving 10 bases between. Germline CDR1 is SGHTA and CDR2 is FQGNSA. The chain's CDR3 is CASTPWREQYF. The CDR3 coding sequence is TGTGCCAGCACCCCCTGGCGCGAGCAGTACTTC.

This clone was detected once. The genes are TRBV2 and TRBJ2-5; D remains unclear. The J call may not be correct, given that the DNA end is closer to TRBJ2-7. Germline-derived CDR1 and CDR2 are SNHLY and FYNNEI. The CDR3 loop spans 14 amino acids. CDR3 in amino acids: CASSARRTPHEQYF. The CDR3 bases are TGTGCCAGCAGTGCGCGGCGGACCCCCCACGAGCAGTACTTC.

On this clone itself: Other DNA sequences of this sample code for an identical CDR3. CDR3: CASNPQGGINYGYTF. The CDR3 region has the DNA TGTGCCAGCAACCCCCAGGGGGGGATAAACTATGGCTACACCTTC. This chain connects TRBV2 to TRBJ1-2; 7 bases are shared with TRBD1. J lost 2 bases, V lost 7 bases, and 10 bases had no gene match. Germline V lookup: CDR1 SNHLY, CDR2 FYNNEI. CDR3 length: 15 residues.

The chain couples TRBV13 to TRBJ2-7, with 7 nucleotides matching TRBD1. From germline, CDR1 is PRHDT and CDR2 FYEKMQ (reference sequence). CDR3 length: 13 residues. V dropped 6 bases and J dropped 6; count of bases not matched to a gene: 8. For the CDR3, the DNA is TGTGCCAGCAGGAGACAGGGTTGGGGCGAGCAGTACTTC. Its protein is CASRRQGWGEQYF.

The V gene is TRBV6-1, the J gene TRBJ1-1; TRBD1 matches at 8 bases. Trimming at V came to 6 bases and at J to 4 bases, leaving 4 bases not matched to a gene. CDR1 and CDR2 from the germline V gene are MNHNS and SASEGT. The CDR3 has 13 residues. This CDR3 reads CASREQGGTEAFF. The CDR3 DNA sequence: TGTGCCAGCAGGGAACAGGGGGGCACTGAAGCTTTCTTT.

The chain joins TRBV13 to TRBJ2-5; weak D call: TRBD1 (6 bases). V was shortened by 1 base and J by 11 bases, with 20 bases between the two germline ends. CDR1 and CDR2 (germline): PRHDT, FYEKMQ (reference sequence). The CDR3 covers 15 residues. Written as DNA, the CDR3 is TGTGCCAGCAGCTTAGAGTCGTACAGGGTTGGAGAGCAGTACTTC. The encoded protein is CASSLESYRVGEQYF.

The chain recombines TRBV6-1 with TRBJ2-6; the D is unclear. In germline, CDR1 is MNHNS, CDR2 SASEGT. V was pared by 8 bases and J by 4 bases, with 12 bases between. The CDR3 covers 14 residues. The CDR3 DNA reads TGTGCCAGCGGTCAGGTGTACGGGGCCAACGTCCTGACTTTC. It translates to CASGQVYGANVLTF.

This chain uses TRBV28 with TRBJ2-7; 10 nucleotides match TRBD1. The CDR3 length is 14 residues. In germline, CDR1 is MDHEN, CDR2 SYDVKM. V dropped 3 bases and J dropped 5; count of bases not matched to a gene: 4. DNA of the CDR3: TGTGCCAGCAGTTTTCGGACAGGGGGGCACGAGCAGTACTTC. It is translated as CASSFRTGGHEQYF.

The chain couples TRBV21-1 to TRBJ1-5; the table calls TRBD1, which could not be checked here. TRBV21-1 counts as a pseudogene. The CDR3 runs to 14 residues. The CDR3 loop is CAGLWGRSNQPQHF. DNA for the CDR3: TGTGCCGGCCTTTGGGGCCGGAGCAATCAGCCCCAGCATTTT.